This T cell receptor (beta chain) derives from a study of beta chain features in type 1 diabetes. Study summary: Sorted cell examination encompassed approximately 110 million cells across all samples.

Regarding the study as a whole: All four CD4+ subsets from Type 1 diabetes patients carried moderately but significantly shorter TCRB CDR3s.

This clone has more than one count but fewer than ten. Antigen specificity is unknown. The CDR3 runs 14 residues. The germline V gene encodes CDR1 LGHNA and CDR2 YSLEER. The V gene lost 4 bases and the J gene lost 4 bases, with 14 bases spanning the gap. The sequenced template was cDNA made from the entire isolated RNA. Repertoires were generated with immunoSEQ multiplex PCR, while TCRdb's copy carries only in-frame clones and drops some. This table has 310,000 or so clones, more than 9.5% appearing once. V is TRBV4-3 and J is TRBJ2-7, with D possibly TRBD2 on 6 matching bases. Sequencing was carried out using naive CD4+ T cells from blood. The TCR was taken from a young woman in good health. CDR3 amino acids: CASSLQVGGYEQYF. The CDR3 bases are TGCGCCAGCAGCCTCCAGGTGGGGGGTTACGAGCAGTACTTC.